Below, one TCR beta chain is given with its context. Enrollees, roughly 18 to 95 years old, lived in about two dozen US areas. Donors were grouped by their self-reported clinical history. With 0 bases clipped from V and 0 bases from J, the junction kept 1 base outside the gene matches. Germline V gene lookup returns CDR1 SGHDN and CDR2 FVKESK. This CDR3 has 15 residues. These data originate in a study of blood T cell repertoires in COVID-19. In the study's own analysis: Amplification of reference gene primers provided the estimated nucleated cell counts. Clones were read by immunoSEQ multiplex PCR, and TCRdb kept only the in-frame ones, dropping some. For V, J and clone size, that table is used; D and trimming come from the DNA. The table has 250,000 to 350,000 clones, 80% to 95% seen once.

The rearrangement uses TRBV14 and TRBJ1-1; 7 nucleotides agree with TRBD1. This clonotype was sampled from a woman in her twenties or thirties who had recovered from COVID-19. Input material: PBMCs or T cells enriched from blood (not recorded which). Here the CDR3 DNA reads TGTGCCAGCAGCCAAGACAGGGGGATGAACACTGAAGCTTTCTTT. This gives the protein CASSQDRGMNTEAFF.